The 29 T cell receptor beta chains below all came from one sample that was sequenced in a study of PD-L1 blockade in urothelial cancer. Assay used: immunoSEQ multiplex PCR; TCRdb lists only in-frame clones, some missing. Of roughly 39,000 clones detected, more than 85% appear once; the ten largest clones hold roughly 2.1%. This specimen was PBMCs, taken around atezolizumab (anti-PD-L1) treatment. The receptors derive from a man aged 55 to 69 with urothelial cancer.

V is TRBV6-1 and J is TRBJ2-5; a weak D match, TRBD1 (6 bases). V lost 1 base to trimming and J lost 4 bases, with 13 bases between them. CDR3 size: 15 residues. Germline V lookup: CDR1 MNHNS, CDR2 SASEGT. In DNA, the CDR3 is TGTGCCAGCAGTGAAGTCAGGGGCTGGGGAGAGACCCAGTACTTC. This codes for CASSEVRGWGETQYF.

This chain links TRBV30 with TRBJ1-2, with D maybe TRBD1 (6 bases). Germline V CDR1 and CDR2: GTSNPN, SVGIG (reference sequence). This CDR3 has 14 amino acids. The V gene lost 8 bases and the J gene lost 6 bases, with 22 bases spanning the gap. Here the CDR3 DNA reads TGTGCCAGCAGTGCGGGGGGCGTCAGGAATGGCTACACCTTC. This sequence encodes CASSAGGVRNGYTF.

The rearrangement links TRBV7-9 to TRBJ1-1; 7 positions match TRBD1. V lost 8 bases, J lost 3 bases, and 9 bases stayed unmatched. Germline CDR1 is SEHNR and CDR2 is FQNEAQ (reference sequence). The CDR3 is 14 residues long. CDR3 sequence: CASGSTGPDTEAFF. CDR3 nucleotides: TGTGCCAGCGGATCGACAGGGCCAGACACTGAAGCTTTCTTT.

J is TRBJ2-3 and V is TRBV6-1, with a possible D match to TRBD2 (5 bases). The V gene's germline CDR1 is MNHNS and CDR2 SASEGT. The CDR3 loop spans 16 amino acids. The V end lost 2 bases, the J end lost 0 bases, and 12 bases lay between the germline ends. The CDR3 here is CASSETGGWSTDTQYF. The CDR3 region has the DNA TGTGCCAGCAGTGAAACTGGCGGGTGGAGCACAGATACGCAGTATTTT.

V usage is TRBV10-1 and J usage is TRBJ2-2; D ambiguous. CDR3 size: 17 residues. Germline V gene data show CDR1 as WNHNN and CDR2 as SYGVQD (reference sequence). V was pared by 0 bases and J by 1 base, with 12 bases between. The CDR3 region is CASSESVPQVNTGELFF. As DNA, the CDR3 is TGCGCCAGCAGTGAGTCCGTCCCCCAGGTGAACACCGGGGAGCTGTTTTTT.

V is TRBV19 and J is TRBJ1-5; D remains ambiguous. The V end was cut by 5 bases, the J end by 4 bases, with 6 bases between. The CDR3 is 12 amino acids. Germline V gene sequence: CDR1 LNHDA, CDR2 SQIVND (reference sequence). CDR3 nucleotide sequence: TGTGCCAGTAGTCCACAAAATCAGCCCCAGCATTTT. Amino acids: CASSPQNQPQHF.

This clone was seen a handful of times. CDR3 sequence: CASSRAEGYEQYF. The CDR3 bases are TGTGCCAGCAGCCGAGCGGAAGGATACGAGCAGTACTTC. The J gene is TRBJ2-7, the V gene TRBV6-4; TRBD2 is a possible D gene (5 bases). Germline V gene data show CDR1 as MRHNA and CDR2 as SNTAGT. The CDR3 consists of 13 residues. Trimming cost V 6 bases and J 4 bases, with 13 bases left between them.

V is TRBV6-1 and J is TRBJ2-3; the match to TRBD2 covers 7 bases. Germline CDR1 and CDR2: MNHNS and SASEGT. The CDR3 totals 13 residues. V shed 7 bases and J 5 bases; nucleotides not matched to a gene: 6. In DNA form, the CDR3 reads TGTGCCAGCACTCGGGAGGCCCTAGATACGCAGTATTTT. Translation: CASTREALDTQYF.

V usage is TRBV5-1 and J usage is TRBJ2-1; 10 bases agree with TRBD1. Germline assignment: CDR1 SGHRS and CDR2 YFSETQ. With V trimmed by 4 bases and J by 1 base, 2 bases remained unmatched. The length of the CDR3 is 15 residues. This CDR3 is CASSQGQGSYNEQFF. The DNA for the CDR3 is TGCGCCAGCAGCCAGGGACAGGGGTCCTACAATGAGCAGTTCTTC.

DNA for the CDR3: TGTGCCAGCAGTACCCGACTAGCTGGTGACACCGGGGAGCTGTTTTTT. Encoded protein: CASSTRLAGDTGELFF. The chain is built from TRBV28 and TRBJ2-2; 7 bases line up with TRBD2. This CDR3 comprises 16 residues. The V and J ends lost 5 bases and 3 bases, in that order; junction bases with no gene match: 9. CDR1 MDHEN and CDR2 SYDVKM come from the germline V gene.

The chain has TRBV4-1 and TRBJ2-5; a possible D gene is TRBD2 (6 bases). The CDR3 covers 14 residues. The germline V gene has CDR1 MGHRA and CDR2 YSYEKL. Trimming shortened V by 4 bases and J by 4 bases, and 13 bases separated the two germline ends. Written as DNA, the CDR3 is TGCGCCAGCAGCCCCTTGGCGGGATCAGAGACCCAGTACTTC. Translation gives CASSPLAGSETQYF.

This clone appeared a few times. The chain employs TRBV7-9 and TRBJ1-1; maybe TRBD1 (6 bases). The length of the CDR3 is 13 residues. Trimming took off 6 bases at V and 4 bases at J, with 12 bases between the two ends. Germline-derived CDR1 and CDR2 are SEHNR and FQNEAQ (reference sequence). The CDR3 DNA sequence: TGTGCCAGCAGTCCACAGGGTAGCACTGAAGCTTTCTTT. Residues: CASSPQGSTEAFF.

This clone has a handful of counts. The gene calls are TRBV27 and TRBJ1-1; possibly TRBD1 for D (5 bases). The CDR3 is made up of 13 amino acids. Deletions cut 8 bases from V and 2 bases from J, with 12 bases between. Germline-derived CDR1 and CDR2 are MNHEY and SMNVEV (reference sequence). The CDR3 sequence: CASRGGGNTEAFF. Here the CDR3 DNA reads TGTGCCAGCCGTGGGGGGGGTAACACTGAAGCTTTCTTT.

The chain links TRBV7-9 to TRBJ2-7; D is uncertain. V lost 5 bases and J 1 base, leaving 6 bases between the germline ends. CDR3 size: 12 residues. Per germline, CDR1 SEHNR and CDR2 FQNEAQ (reference sequence). The CDR3 nucleotides are TGTGCCAGCAGCCTTACATCCTACGAGCAGTACTTC. Its protein is CASSLTSYEQYF.

The rearrangement joins TRBV27 to TRBJ2-2, with 8 nucleotides matching TRBD1. The CDR3 is 16 amino acids. The V gene end was trimmed by 8 bases and the J gene end by 5 bases; junction bases not matched to a gene: 13. Germline assignment: CDR1 MNHEY and CDR2 SMNVEV (reference sequence). The CDR3 DNA sequence: TGTGCCAGCGGGGACCGAAAGACAGGGGTGACCGGGGAGCTGTTTTTT. Its protein is CASGDRKTGVTGELFF.

The chain couples TRBV10-3 to TRBJ2-7; 12 bases are a match to TRBD2. The CDR3 is 15 residues long. With V trimmed by 7 bases and J by 2 bases, 6 bases remained unmatched. Germline values: CDR1 ENHRY, CDR2 SYGVKD. CDR3 coding DNA: TGTGCCATCAAGACTAGCGGGGGAACCACCTACGAGCAGTACTTC. It is translated as CAIKTSGGTTYEQYF.

The gene calls are TRBV29-1 and TRBJ1-4; 7 positions agree with TRBD1. This CDR3 region has 13 residues. The germline V gene encodes CDR1 SQVTM and CDR2 ANQGSEA. Germline trimming cut 7 bases from V and 5 bases from J; bases unmatched to any gene: 7. CDR3 in amino acids: CSALGGSNEKLFF. CDR3 DNA: TGCAGCGCGCTAGGGGGCTCAAATGAAAAACTGTTTTTT.

V gene TRBV6-5 combines with J gene TRBJ2-5; 8 nucleotides align to TRBD2. V was clipped by 2 bases and J by 0 bases; unmatched bases: 5. The CDR3 has 16 residues. Germline V lookup: CDR1 MNHEY, CDR2 SVGAGI. CDR3 DNA: TGTGCCAGCAGTTACGGACTAGCTGGAAACCAAGAGACCCAGTACTTC. Its protein product is CASSYGLAGNQETQYF.

CDR3 residues: CASSYSSHQQGTDTQYF. The DNA for the CDR3 is TGTGCCAGCAGTTACTCGTCTCATCAACAAGGCACAGATACGCAGTATTTT. The chain uses TRBV6-7 and TRBJ2-3; no clear D. TRBV6-7 is an ORF, with its function uncertain. The CDR3 has 17 amino acids. V lost 0 bases, J lost 1 base, and 14 bases lay in between.

The rearrangement uses TRBV4-3 and TRBJ2-7, with 9 nucleotides matching TRBD1. Trimming cost V 0 bases and J 6 bases; bases outside gene matches: 9. This CDR3 contains 16 residues. Germline V lookup: CDR1 LGHNA, CDR2 YSLEER. The CDR3 DNA follows: TGCGCCAGCAGCCAAGATAGGGGACAGGGTTTATTCGAGCAGTACTTC. Amino acids: CASSQDRGQGLFEQYF.

This chain joins TRBV5-1 and TRBJ2-3; 7 nucleotides agree with TRBD2. This CDR3 comprises 16 residues. Trimming removed 3 bases from V and 0 bases from J; junction bases left unmatched: 7. Germline loops: CDR1 SGHRS, CDR2 YFSETQ. In DNA, the CDR3 is TGCGCCAGCAGCTCCGTAGCGGGCTATAGCACAGATACGCAGTATTTT. Its translation is CASSSVAGYSTDTQYF.

The CDR3 protein is CASSPHQSGAGNTGELFF. The DNA of the CDR3 is TGTGCCAGCAGCCCCCACCAGTCAGGGGCCGGGAACACCGGGGAGCTGTTTTTT. The chain employs TRBV7-3 and TRBJ2-2; D is possibly TRBD1 (6 bases). The CDR3 runs 18 residues. CDR1 is SGHTA and CDR2 is FQGTGA in the germline V gene. Trimming shortened V by 5 bases and J by 1 base, and 20 bases separated the two germline ends.

The chain is built from TRBV7-2 and TRBJ2-5, with 8 bases lining up with TRBD2. The junction had 5 bases not matched to a gene; V was cut back by 3 bases and J by 5 bases. The CDR3 runs to 14 residues. Germline CDR1 reads SGHTA; CDR2 reads FQGNSA. The CDR3, as DNA: TGTGCCAGCAGCTTGACGGGAGGGGCGGAGACCCAGTACTTC. It specifies CASSLTGGAETQYF. The full variable domain, completed using reference TRBV7-2 and TRBJ2-5, is GAGVSQSPSNKVTEKGKDVELRCDPISGHTALYWYRQSLGQGLEFLIYFQGNSAPDKSGLPSDRFSAERTGGSVSTLTIQRTQQEDSAVYLCASSLTGGAETQYFGPGTRLLVL.

The chain joins TRBV15 to TRBJ2-7, with 9 bases matching TRBD1. The ends lost 1 base at V and 2 bases at J; junction bases unmatched: 6. Germline V gene sequence: CDR1 LNHNV, CDR2 YYDKDF (reference sequence). CDR3 length equals 16 residues. This CDR3 is CATSRGRRTGAYEQYF. The CDR3 DNA sequence: TGTGCCACCAGCAGAGGCCGAAGGACAGGGGCCTACGAGCAGTACTTC.

This rearrangement joins TRBV5-1 to TRBJ2-7; D is perhaps TRBD2 (5 bases). This CDR3 has 14 amino acids. Trimming stripped 1 base from V and 3 bases from J, with 11 bases between. From germline, CDR1 is SGHRS and CDR2 YFSETQ. The CDR3 loop reads CASSLLGVFYEQYF. The CDR3 coding sequence is TGCGCCAGCAGCTTGCTGGGAGTTTTCTACGAGCAGTACTTC. Looking up the rest from reference TRBV5-1 and TRBJ2-7 gives the full variable domain: KAGVTQTPRYLIKTRGQQVTLSCSPISGHRSVSWYQQTPGQGLQFLFEYFSETQRNKGNFPGRFSGRQFSNSRSEMNVSTLELGDSALYLCASSLLGVFYEQYFGPGTRLTVT.

This chain connects TRBV18 to TRBJ2-7; tentatively, D is TRBD1 (5 bases). This CDR3 contains 14 residues. The ends were cut back, 3 bases at V and 5 bases at J, with 14 bases in the middle. CDR1 and CDR2 from the germline V gene are KGHSH and LQKENI. CDR3 DNA: TGTGCCAGCTCACCGGGCAGGGTCGTCCACGAGCAGTACTTC. Protein sequence: CASSPGRVVHEQYF.

This chain links TRBV7-2 with TRBJ2-3; D ambiguous. Germline CDR1 and CDR2: SGHTA and FQGNSA. This CDR3 is 12 amino acids long. V shed 10 bases and J shed 1 base, with 9 bases lying between them. The CDR3 protein is CATTRGTDTQYF. CDR3 bases: TGTGCCACCACGCGAGGCACAGATACGCAGTATTTT.

The rearrangement links TRBV11-1 to TRBJ2-3; tentatively, D is TRBD2 (5 bases). This CDR3 contains 14 residues. Germline CDR1 SGHAT, CDR2 FQDESV (reference sequence). Trimming shortened V by 5 bases and J by 0 bases, and 9 bases separated the two germline ends. Here the CDR3 reads CASSPWTSTDTQYF. Here the CDR3 DNA reads TGTGCCAGCAGCCCCTGGACTAGCACAGATACGCAGTATTTT.

J is TRBJ2-7 and V is TRBV5-1, with TRBD1 matching 7 bases. Germline V CDR1 and CDR2: SGHRS, YFSETQ. The V segment lost 4 bases and the J segment 7 bases; nucleotides outside the gene matches: 8. The CDR3 has 13 amino acids. CDR3 in amino acids: CASSVTGEREQYF. The CDR3 nucleotides are TGCGCCAGCAGCGTAACAGGGGAGCGGGAGCAGTACTTC.